This T cell receptor (beta chain) derives from a study of T cell repertoires in ileal Crohn's disease (dated by TCRdb to about 2019). With respect to the entire study: The median duration of disease was 7.5 to 9.5 years, and at the time of surgery around 35% of patients were active smokers. Roughly half of the patients were given postoperative therapy, with 15 to 20 on anti-TNF agents and 10 to 12 on thiopurines. A total of 170 or so mucosal samples from some 57 patients were sequenced, collected from several sites on the surgical specimen and at postoperative endoscopy. Surgery was performed for a complication in all patients, with stricturing disease in 61% and penetrating disease in approximately 40%. A Rutgeerts score above i0 was used to define endoscopic postoperative recurrence. The study was conducted in parallel with a multicentre cohort that was designed to identify predictors of early endoscopic recurrence following ileocolonic resection. TCR repertoire analysis was performed in around 50 Crohn's disease patients drawn from a prospective multicentre cohort. M6 samples consisted of neoterminal ileum biopsies collected during postoperative colonoscopy. Points the paper makes about the study in general: More high-frequency clones were carried by sorted CD8 T cells than by CD4 T cells, suggesting that mucosal expansions were mainly CD8. Only a subgroup of patients, of unstated size, had their mucosal CD4 and CD8 T cells sorted and sequenced. The timing of postoperative endoscopy varied within the first year after surgery, and the median delay was approximately 7 months. Endoscopic recurrence was linked to a higher percentage of high-frequency clones at surgery, and recurrence occurred in every patient whose clonality exceeded 26.8% (18/57). Patients who were active smokers at surgery had a significantly higher proportion of clonal expansions than non-smokers (approximately 28% vs 17%, p=0.02).

This clone has a single count. What antigen it recognizes has not been identified. Base qualities are missing; no much larger clone stands one base away. About 500 nanograms of biopsy DNA per sample were submitted for commercial TCRB immunosequencing. Adaptive Biotechnology amplified the CDR3 regions from genomic DNA with a two-step multiplex PCR designed to control amplification bias. Primers covering every V and J gene segment were used in the first PCR, while barcodes and Illumina adapters were added in the second PCR. CDR3 libraries were sequenced using an Illumina instrument. For the original study's pipeline: Vendor-provided pipelines were combined with custom analysis of raw data in R/Bioconductor under R version 3.3.0. Clonality, which ranges from 0 to 1, was calculated as the inverse of the normalised Shannon entropy across all productive clones. High-frequency clones were defined as the share of the repertoire taken up by the top 100 clones, keeping only clones that passed a 95% confidence test. Repertoire diversity was measured with the Simpson index, and overlap between samples was measured with the Morisita-Horn index. The source is immuneACCESS, and TCRdb retained only in-frame sequences with V and J called. Part of the clones is not carried over; for the studies checked, unresolved V genes explain less than half of this, and the remainder is unexplained. V, J and clone size derive from that table, while D and trimming were established from the DNA sequence. This sample is represented by roughly 13,000 clones; approximately 80% of them were singletons. The ten largest clones capture over 15% of the sample.

The time point label for this specimen denotes: neoterminal ileum biopsy at postoperative endoscopy, about 6 months after surgery. Eligible patients were adults with ileal or ileocolonic Crohn's disease who had an indication for ileocolonic resection. Whole ileal mucosal biopsies were stored frozen at -80°C before DNA extraction. Genomic DNA was extracted from frozen whole biopsies with a TRizol-based method and quantified on a NanoDrop 2000 spectrophotometer. According to the germline V gene (reference sequence), CDR1 reads GTSNPN and CDR2 reads SVGIG. The CDR3 has 13 amino acids, counting the end cysteine and phenylalanine. CDR3 DNA only is kept here, 39 bases in frame from base 1. V is shortened by 2 bases, J by 3 bases, and the region joining them spans 8 bases.

The source material was ileal tissue. The origin of this receptor is an adult with Crohn's disease. The sequence links TRBV30 to TRBJ1-5; the D region possibly corresponds to TRBD1 (5 bases align). The nucleotides read TGTGCCTGGAGTCCAGGGTCCAATCAGCCCCAGCATTTT. Its product reads: CAWSPGSNQPQHF.